The 9 T cell receptor beta chains below all came from one sample that was sequenced in a study of blood T cell repertoires in COVID-19. Clones were read by immunoSEQ multiplex PCR, and TCRdb kept only the in-frame ones, dropping some. The data show fewer than 110,000 clones, around nine tenths seen once. Sequencing used peripheral blood. The receptors stem from a human donor in a cohort sampled during active COVID-19.

The chain joins TRBV27 to TRBJ2-7; D ambiguous. The CDR3 contains 15 residues. V was cut by 5 bases and J by 3 bases, with 17 bases left in between. CDR1 is MNHEY, CDR2 SMNVEV, per germline (reference sequence). The CDR3 protein is CASSPSPPSLYEQYF. Here the CDR3 DNA reads TGTGCCAGCAGTCCCTCCCCTCCCTCCCTCTACGAGCAGTACTTC.

This clone showed up just once. The chain links TRBV5-8 to TRBJ1-5, with TRBD1 as a possible D gene (5 bases). V was clipped by 4 bases and J by 6 bases, with 17 bases between them. The CDR3 extends over 15 amino acids. Germline assignment: CDR1 SGHTS and CDR2 YDEGEE. CDR3 sequence (DNA): TGTGCCAGCAGCCAATCAGGGTCGTCCCCTCAGCCCCAGCATTTT. Protein sequence: CASSQSGSSPQPQHF.

The CDR3 sequence is CASSPDRATSEAFF. The CDR3 DNA sequence: TGCGCCAGCAGCCCGGACAGGGCGACTTCTGAAGCTTTCTTT. The chain joins TRBV4-3 to TRBJ1-1, with 8 bases aligning to TRBD1. Germline lookup yields CDR1 LGHNA and CDR2 YSLEER. V lost 4 bases to trimming and J lost 6 bases; unmatched junction nucleotides: 7. There are 14 residues in the CDR3.

The gene calls are TRBV29-1 and TRBJ2-7; 8 bases align to TRBD2. Germline loops: CDR1 SQVTM, CDR2 ANQGSEA. The CDR3 has 13 residues. Trimming removed 6 bases from V and 4 bases from J; junction bases left unmatched: 8. Written as DNA, the CDR3 is TGCAGCGTGGAAAAGCGGGAGTCGTACGAGCAGTACTTC. Protein: CSVEKRESYEQYF.

Comment on this clone: The junction differs from germline at one of its ends, possibly a read error. The chain couples TRBV7-7 to TRBJ2-1; TRBD1 matches at 8 bases. This CDR3 contains 15 residues. Germline CDR1 SSHAT, CDR2 FNYEAQ (reference sequence). The CDR3 is CASSASGTGDSEQFF. CDR3 coding DNA: TGTGCTAGCAGCGCCTCCGGGACAGGTGACAGTGAGCAGTTCTTC. Using reference TRBV7-7 and TRBJ2-1 for the parts outside the CDR3, the full variable domain is GAGVSQSPRYKVTKRGQDVTLRCDPISSHATLYWYQQALGQGPEFLTYFNYEAQPDKSGLPSDRFSAERPEGSISTLTIQRTEQRDSAMYRCASSASGTGDSEQFFGPGTRLTVL.

The sample holds one count of this clone. The J gene is TRBJ2-7, the V gene TRBV5-3; D may be TRBD2 (7 bases). TRBV5-3 carries the ORF label, with uncertain function. The CDR3 has 16 residues. V was clipped by 4 bases and J by 6 bases, with 23 bases between them. The CDR3 here is CARSPPRLAGVGEQYF. CDR3 DNA: TGTGCCAGAAGCCCTCCCCGACTAGCAGGGGTCGGCGAGCAGTACTTC.

The rearrangement joins TRBV6-4 to TRBJ2-6, with D hard to call. This CDR3 has 14 amino acids. Germline V CDR1 and CDR2: MRHNA, SNTAGT. Deletions cut 6 bases from V and 0 bases from J, with 6 bases between. CDR3 nucleotides: TGTGCCAGCAGCGTAGACTCTGGGGCCAACGTCCTGACTTTC. This gives the protein CASSVDSGANVLTF.

This clone showed up just once. One junction end does not reproduce the germline sequence, and a read error may be involved. The rearrangement joins TRBV7-7 to TRBJ2-5, with 8 bases lining up with TRBD2. Germline V gene data show CDR1 as SSHAT and CDR2 as FNYEAQ (reference sequence). CDR3 size: 16 residues. This CDR3 is CASSSSGLEGKETQYF. The CDR3 DNA reads TGTGCTAGCAGCTCCTCGGGACTAGAGGGGAAAGAGACCCAGTACTTC.

The chain uses TRBV6-6 and TRBJ2-3; 11 bases are shared with TRBD1. The germline gives CDR1 MNHNY, CDR2 SVGAGI (reference sequence). There are 15 residues in the CDR3. J was trimmed by 7 bases and V by 6 bases; bases with no gene match: 9. The CDR3 spells CASSPPGTGGHTQYF. For the CDR3, the DNA is TGTGCCAGCAGCCCCCCCGGGACAGGGGGGCATACGCAGTATTTT.